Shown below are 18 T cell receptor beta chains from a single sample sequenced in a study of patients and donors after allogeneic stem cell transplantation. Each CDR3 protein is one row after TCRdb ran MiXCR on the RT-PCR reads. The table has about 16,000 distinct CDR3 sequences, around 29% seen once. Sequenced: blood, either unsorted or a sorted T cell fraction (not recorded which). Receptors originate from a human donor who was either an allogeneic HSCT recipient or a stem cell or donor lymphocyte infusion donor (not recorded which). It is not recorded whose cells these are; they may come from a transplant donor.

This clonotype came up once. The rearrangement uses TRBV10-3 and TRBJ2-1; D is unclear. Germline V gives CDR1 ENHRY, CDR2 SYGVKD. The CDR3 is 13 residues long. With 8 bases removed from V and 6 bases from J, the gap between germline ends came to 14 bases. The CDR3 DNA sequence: TGTGCCATCTCCATAGTGTTCCCCAATGAGCAGTTCTTC. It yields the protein CAISIVFPNEQFF.

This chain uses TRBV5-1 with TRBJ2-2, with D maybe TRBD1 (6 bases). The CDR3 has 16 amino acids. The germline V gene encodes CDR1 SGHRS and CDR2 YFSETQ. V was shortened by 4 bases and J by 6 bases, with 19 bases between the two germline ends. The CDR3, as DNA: TGCGCCAGCAGCCTCCCCGTCCCGGACAGATCCGGGGAGCTGTTTTTT. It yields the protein CASSLPVPDRSGELFF.

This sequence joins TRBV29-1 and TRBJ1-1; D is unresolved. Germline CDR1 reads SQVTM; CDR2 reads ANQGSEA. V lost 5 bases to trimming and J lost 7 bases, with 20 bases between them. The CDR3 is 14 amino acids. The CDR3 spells CSVSPRALNGEAFF. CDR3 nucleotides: TGCAGCGTTTCGCCCCGGGCCCTAAATGGTGAAGCTTTCTTT.

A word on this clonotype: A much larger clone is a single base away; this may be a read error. CDR3: CASSYHSGGVQETQYF. CDR3 in DNA: TGTGCCAGCAGTTACCATAGCGGGGGAGTCCAAGAGACCCAGTACTTC. This chain links TRBV6-2 or TRBV6-3 with TRBJ2-5; 9 bases agree with TRBD2. Trimming at V came to 2 bases and at J to 1 base, leaving 5 bases not matched to a gene. Per germline, CDR1 MNHEY and CDR2 SVGEGT. The CDR3 length is 16 residues.

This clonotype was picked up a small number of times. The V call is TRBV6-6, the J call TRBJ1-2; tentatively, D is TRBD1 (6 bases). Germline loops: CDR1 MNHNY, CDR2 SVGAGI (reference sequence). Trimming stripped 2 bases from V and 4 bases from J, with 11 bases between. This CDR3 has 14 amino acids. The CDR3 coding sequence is TGTGCCAGCAGTTACACAGGGACCTTCTATGGCTACACCTTC. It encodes CASSYTGTFYGYTF.

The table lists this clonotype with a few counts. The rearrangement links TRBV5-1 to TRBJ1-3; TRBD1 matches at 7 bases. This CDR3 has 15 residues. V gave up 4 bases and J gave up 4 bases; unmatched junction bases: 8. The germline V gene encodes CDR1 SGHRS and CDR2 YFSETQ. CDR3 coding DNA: TGCGCCAGCAGCCCCAAGACAGGGTACGGAAACACCATATATTTT. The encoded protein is CASSPKTGYGNTIYF.

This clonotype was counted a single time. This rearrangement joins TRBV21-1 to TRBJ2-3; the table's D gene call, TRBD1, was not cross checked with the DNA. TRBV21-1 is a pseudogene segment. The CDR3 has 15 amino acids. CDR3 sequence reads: CASSKALTGRDTQYF. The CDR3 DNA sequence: TGTGCCAGCAGCAAAGCGCTGACAGGTCGAGATACGCAGTATTTT.

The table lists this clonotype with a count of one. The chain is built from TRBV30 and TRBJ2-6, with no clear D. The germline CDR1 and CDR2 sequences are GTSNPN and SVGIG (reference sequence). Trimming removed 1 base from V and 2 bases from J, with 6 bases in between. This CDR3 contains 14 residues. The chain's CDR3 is CAWSGPAGANVLTF. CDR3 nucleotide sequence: TGTGCCTGGAGTGGACCGGCTGGGGCCAACGTCCTGACTTTC.

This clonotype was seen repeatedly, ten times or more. CDR3 loop: CASSWAQGFDGYTF. The CDR3 DNA reads TGCGCCAGCAGCTGGGCTCAGGGATTTGATGGCTACACCTTC. The chain combines TRBV5-1 with TRBJ1-2; D is perhaps TRBD1 (5 bases). The V gene's germline CDR1 is SGHRS and CDR2 YFSETQ. The V end was cut by 3 bases, the J end by 6 bases, with 15 bases between. The CDR3 loop spans 14 amino acids. Drawing the rest from reference TRBV5-1 and TRBJ1-2, the complete variable domain is KAGVTQTPRYLIKTRGQQVTLSCSPISGHRSVSWYQQTPGQGLQFLFEYFSETQRNKGNFPGRFSGRQFSNSRSEMNVSTLELGDSALYLCASSWAQGFDGYTFGSGTRLTVV.

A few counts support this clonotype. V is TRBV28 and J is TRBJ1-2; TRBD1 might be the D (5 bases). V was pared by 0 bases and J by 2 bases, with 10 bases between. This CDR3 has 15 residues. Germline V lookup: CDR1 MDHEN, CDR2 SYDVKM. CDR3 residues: CASSLWRQGNYGYTF. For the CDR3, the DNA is TGTGCCAGCAGTTTATGGAGGCAGGGAAACTATGGCTACACCTTC.

The CDR3 spells CASSLGAANTEAFF. The CDR3 DNA is TGTGCCAGCAGCTTAGGAGCCGCGAACACTGAAGCTTTCTTT. This sequence joins TRBV7-9 and TRBJ1-1; unclear D gene. The CDR3 sequence is 14 residues long. The germline V and J ends were trimmed by 1 base and 1 base, with 7 bases remaining between them. The germline V gene has CDR1 SEHNR and CDR2 FQNEAQ (reference sequence). Drawing the rest from reference TRBV7-9 and TRBJ1-1, the complete variable domain is DTGVSQNPRHKITKRGQNVTFRCDPISEHNRLYWYRQTLGQGPEFLTYFQNEAQLEKSRLLSDRFSAERPKGSFSTLEIQRTEQGDSAMYLCASSLGAANTEAFFGQGTRLTVV.

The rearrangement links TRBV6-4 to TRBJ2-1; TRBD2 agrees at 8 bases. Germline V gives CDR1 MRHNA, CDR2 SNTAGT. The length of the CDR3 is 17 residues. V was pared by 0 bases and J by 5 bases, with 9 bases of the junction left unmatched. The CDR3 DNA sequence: TGTGCCAGCAGTGACTCGATAGTACGGGGGGGCGACAATGAGCAGTTCTTC. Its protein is CASSDSIVRGGDNEQFF.

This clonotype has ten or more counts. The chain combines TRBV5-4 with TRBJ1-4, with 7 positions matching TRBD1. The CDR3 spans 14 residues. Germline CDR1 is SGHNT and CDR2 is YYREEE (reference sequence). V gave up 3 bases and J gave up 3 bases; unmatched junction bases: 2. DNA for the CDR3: TGTGCCAGCAGCTGGGACAGCTCTAATGAAAAACTGTTTTTT. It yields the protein CASSWDSSNEKLFF.

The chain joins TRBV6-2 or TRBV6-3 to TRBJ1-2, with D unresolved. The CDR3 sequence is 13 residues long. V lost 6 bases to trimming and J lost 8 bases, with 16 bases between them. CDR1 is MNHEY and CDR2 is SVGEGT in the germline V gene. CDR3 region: CASSQGPSRGYTF. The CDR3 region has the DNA TGTGCCAGCAGCCAAGGACCTTCCAGGGGCTACACCTTC.

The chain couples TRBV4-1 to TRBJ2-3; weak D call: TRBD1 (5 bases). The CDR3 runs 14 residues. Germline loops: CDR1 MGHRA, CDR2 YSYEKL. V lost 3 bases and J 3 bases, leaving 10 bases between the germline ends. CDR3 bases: TGCGCCAGCAGCCATAGGGGCCATACAGATACGCAGTATTTT. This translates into CASSHRGHTDTQYF.

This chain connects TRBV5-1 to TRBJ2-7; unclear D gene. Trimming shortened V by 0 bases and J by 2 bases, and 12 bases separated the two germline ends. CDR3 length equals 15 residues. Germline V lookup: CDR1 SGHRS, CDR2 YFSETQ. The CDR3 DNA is TGCGCCAGCAGCTTGGGTTCGGGCAGACCCTACGAGCAGTACTTC. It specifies CASSLGSGRPYEQYF.

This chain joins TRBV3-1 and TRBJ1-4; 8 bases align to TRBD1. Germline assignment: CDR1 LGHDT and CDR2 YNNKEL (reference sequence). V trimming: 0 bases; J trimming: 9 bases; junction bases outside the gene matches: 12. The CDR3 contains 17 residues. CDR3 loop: CASSQDFPGQASQKLFF. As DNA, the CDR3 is TGTGCCAGCAGCCAAGATTTTCCGGGACAGGCAAGTCAAAAACTGTTTTTT.

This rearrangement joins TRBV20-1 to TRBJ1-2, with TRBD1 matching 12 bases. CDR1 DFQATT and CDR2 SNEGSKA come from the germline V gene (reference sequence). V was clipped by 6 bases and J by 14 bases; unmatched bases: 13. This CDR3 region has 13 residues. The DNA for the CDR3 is TGCAGTGCCAGGGACAGGGGGCGACTCCCGAGAACCTTC. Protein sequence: CSARDRGRLPRTF.